This T cell receptor beta chain is drawn from a study of beta chain features in type 1 diabetes (dated by TCRdb to the late 2010s). Notes on the research overall: Patients and healthy donors did not differ in mean age, gender distribution, total cell number or subset yield. Across all samples, 107,917,701 sorted cells were examined, and cell number per subset correlated strongly with RNA yield. The study compared TCRB repertoires of sorted circulating CD4+ T cell subsets between recently diagnosed type 1 diabetes patients and matched healthy donors. Naive and central memory subsets were obtained from all 30 or so donors, but regulatory and stem cell-like memory subsets were isolated from only 8 patients and 8 healthy donors.

The investigation overall reported the following: Because small numbers of individuals were included in the HLA sub-analyses, any influence of HLA type on TCRB rearrangement was left unresolved. In all four CD4+ subsets, TCRB CDR3 length was moderately but significantly shorter in type 1 diabetes patients. At VDJ recombination sites, patients with type 1 diabetes made fewer insertions and deleted more nucleotides, a pattern implying thymic rearrangement abnormalities. Naive, central memory and regulatory TCRB repertoires appeared more similar among patients than among healthy donors. PCR might favor shorter templates, but patient and control samples were amplified and corrected together, so any skew would affect both groups equally. Sequencing cDNA rather than genomic DNA could over-represent highly expressing activated cells, although activation and CD3 levels did not differ between groups.

The entire isolated RNA was reverse transcribed using the High Capacity cDNA Reverse Transcription Kit, and thus expressed TCRB transcripts were sequenced. Deep immunoSEQ sequencing was performed on naive, central memory and regulatory T cell samples, with an average of roughly 4 million total reads per sample. Sorted cells were lysed in RLT buffer and RNA was extracted with DNase-treated RNeasy Micro or Mini kits, depending on cell number. To prevent cross-contamination, every cell subset was processed on its own, while patient and healthy donor samples were processed together. The immunoSEQ multiplex PCR was used to amplify TCRB sequences from cDNA, generating 87-bp fragments that spanned the CDR3 region. Sequencing of the amplicons was performed on the Illumina HiSeq platform. Processing in the source paper ran as follows. PCR bias was computationally corrected using synthetic template baselines, reads within Hamming distance 2 were collapsed, and singletons that could not be merged were discarded. Reads were aligned against IMGT to assign V, D and J genes, CDR3 length and insertions or deletions at six rearrangement sites. Within each subset, clonotype counts were normalized to sorted cell number, and only after that were true diversity and Gini coefficients computed with the tcR R package. The overlap coefficient, calculated on TCRB nucleotide sequences, was used to quantify repertoire sharing. As a proxy for the pre-selection repertoire, out-of-frame TCRB sequences from naive cells were analyzed. This immuneACCESS table, as held by TCRdb, lists in-frame sequences with V and J called but not all clones. Of the missing ones, under half trace to an unresolved V gene in checked studies; the others have no known cause. V and J calls and clone size are copied from that table; D and trimming were computed from the DNA. Across this sample there are approximately 730,000 clones, with 13% seen only once. 0.022% of the sample comes from the top ten.

This clone was counted only a few times. What antigen it recognizes has not been identified. No per-base quality is available; no much larger clone lies one base away. Including the terminal cysteine and phenylalanine, the CDR3 comprises 13 residues. The read is trimmed to its CDR3 DNA, 39 bases read in frame from base 1. V loses 4 bases of germline sequence and J loses 3 bases, and the interval between the two ends is 8 bases. For CDR1 and CDR2, the germline V gene (reference sequence) lists SGHNT and YYREEE. From each donor, a single peripheral blood sample of 90 to 150 mL on average was drawn into heparinised tubes. A BD FACSAria II and a panel including CD45RO, CCR7, CD25, CD127, CD95 and CD27 were used to sort naive, central memory, regulatory and stem cell-like memory CD4+ T cells. Every sorted population had a purity above 95%. PBMCs were separated immediately by Lymphoprep density gradient centrifugation and were stained directly, without being cultured. So that batch effects would be minimized, each experiment stained and sorted samples in pairs, pairing one healthy donor with one patient.

The chain couples TRBV5-4 to TRBJ2-1; D gene: possibly TRBD1, on 6 matching bases. The sequence was collected from a man between 18 and 29 years old with type 1 diabetes. The source material was naive CD4+ T cells from blood. The cell subset or site label, as the study defines it: true naive CD4+ T cells. The nucleotide sequence is given as TGTGCCAGCAGCGCGGACAGCTACAATGAGCAGTTCTTC. It encodes CASSADSYNEQFF.